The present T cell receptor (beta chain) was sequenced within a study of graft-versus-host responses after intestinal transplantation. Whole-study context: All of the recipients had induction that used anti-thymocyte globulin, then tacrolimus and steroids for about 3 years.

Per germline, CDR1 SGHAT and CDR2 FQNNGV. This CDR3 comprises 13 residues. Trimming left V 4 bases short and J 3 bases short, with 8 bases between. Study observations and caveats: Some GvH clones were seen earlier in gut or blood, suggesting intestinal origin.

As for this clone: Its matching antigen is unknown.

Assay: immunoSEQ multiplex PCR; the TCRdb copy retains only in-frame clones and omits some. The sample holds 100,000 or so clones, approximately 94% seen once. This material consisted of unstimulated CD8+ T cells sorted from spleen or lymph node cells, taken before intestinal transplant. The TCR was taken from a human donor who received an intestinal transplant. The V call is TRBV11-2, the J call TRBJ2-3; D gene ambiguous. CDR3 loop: CASSSLETDTQYF. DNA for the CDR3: TGTGCCAGCAGCTCTCTAGAGACAGATACGCAGTATTTT.